This T cell receptor beta chain was documented in a study of blood T cell repertoires in COVID-19. Across the whole study: Samples of COVID-19 (acute and convalescent) were obtained from the United States, Italy and Spain.

Original methodology: For nucleated cells, counts were estimated from reference gene primer amplification. Profiled with immunoSEQ multiplex PCR; TCRdb holds only in-frame clones, not every one. For V, J and clone size, that table is used; D and trimming come from the DNA. Here the sample spans about 370,000 clones, around 89% being singletons. Germline V gene lookup returns CDR1 SGHKS and CDR2 YYEKEE (reference sequence). This CDR3 is 13 amino acids long. Between the trimmed V and J ends, which lost 9 bases and 0 bases, there was a span of 12 bases. Recovery among Cohort 3 donors was established by two negative PCRs, clearance, or symptom resolution.

This receptor was obtained from a man between 18 and 29 years old who had recovered from COVID-19. V and J are TRBV5-5 and TRBJ1-1; possibly TRBD1 for D (5 bases). Sequenced material: PBMCs or T cells enriched from blood (not recorded which). This CDR3 is CATSQGLNTEAFF. The CDR3 nucleotides read TGTGCCACCAGTCAGGGCCTGAACACTGAAGCTTTCTTT.